This TCR beta chain derives from a study of shared clonotypes between healthy human individuals. On the study more broadly: Researchers drew samples from a couple of women and a few men aged 18 to 49.

Generated by immunoSEQ multiplex PCR, the TCRdb table keeps only in-frame clones and is missing some. This table holds under 2.5 million clones, around 92% found once. On this clone: Its antigen is as yet unknown.

Trimming cost V 6 bases and J 2 bases, with 13 bases left between them. There are 14 residues in the CDR3. From germline, CDR1 is MNHEY and CDR2 SVGAGI. Whole-study results and caveats: The researchers took only blood, and tissue repertoires probably look different. Few donors limited the genetic and exposure-history diversity represented.

The specimen was naive CD4+ T cells from PBMCs. The subset is: CD45RA+ positively selected. The V call is TRBV6-5, the J call TRBJ1-1, with no clear D. The TCR sequence derives from a man between 18 and 35 years old in good health. Some clones in this sample may be carry-over from other donors' samples. The CDR3 is CASRTRHLNTEAFF. CDR3 in DNA: TGTGCCAGCAGAACCCGACACCTCAACACTGAAGCTTTCTTT.